The entry that follows covers one T cell receptor (beta chain) sequence. What it binds is unknown. Each donor was a Caucasian adult residing in Nashville, Tennessee. Germline V gene data show CDR1 as MNHNS and CDR2 as SASEGT. The ends were cut back, 6 bases at V and 5 bases at J, with 17 bases in the middle. The CDR3 runs to 14 residues. This sample was taken from a study of shared clonotypes between healthy human individuals. Study-level information: A donor's plate count was three for CD4 naive and three for CD4 memory; CD8 naive had two and CD8 memory one.

The study's findings and limits: It was the non-shared clonotypes that had lower generation probabilities than clonotypes shared by all four donors. Collection of samples was limited to blood; tissue repertoires likely differ.

Clones were sequenced by immunoSEQ multiplex PCR, and TCRdb holds only the in-frame ones, with some missing. Of about 2.4 million clones listed, under 95% are singletons. The source material was naive CD4+ T cells from PBMCs. This sample's subset: CD45RA+ positively selected. This chain links TRBV6-1 with TRBJ2-7, with D tentatively TRBD1 (6 bases). This clonotype was sampled from a man in his late teens or twenties in good health. Some clones in this sample may be carry-over from other donors' samples. The CDR3 DNA reads as TGTGCCAGCAGCTATAACCCACAGGGCAACGAGCAGTACTTC. As protein: CASSYNPQGNEQYF.